Below, 21 T cell receptor beta chains from the same sample are listed, as sequenced in a study of blood T cell repertoires in COVID-19. The assay was immunoSEQ multiplex PCR, and TCRdb's table has in-frame clones only and misses some. The sample carries about 220,000 clones, about 79% recorded once. Sequenced material: peripheral blood. Source of these receptors: a man aged 45 to 65 with active or convalescent COVID-19.

Only one count was recorded for this clone. V is TRBV5-1 and J is TRBJ2-3, with D tentatively TRBD1 (6 bases). The CDR3 has 15 amino acids. Trimming cost V 1 base and J 0 bases, with 9 bases left between them. CDR1 and CDR2 (germline): SGHRS, YFSETQ. CDR3 bases: TGCGCCAGCAGCTTGATGGGACAAAGCACAGATACGCAGTATTTT. Protein sequence: CASSLMGQSTDTQYF.

V and J are TRBV5-8 and TRBJ1-5; TRBD1 agrees at 8 bases. The CDR3 loop spans 14 amino acids. V shed 3 bases, J shed 2 bases, and the junction held 1 base outside the gene matches. Per germline, CDR1 SGHTS and CDR2 YDEGEE. CDR3: CASSSGGGNQPQHF. The CDR3 DNA is TGTGCCAGCAGCTCAGGGGGCGGCAATCAGCCCCAGCATTTT.

The chain employs TRBV6-2 or TRBV6-3 and TRBJ2-1, with 9 bases matching TRBD2. This CDR3 region has 15 residues. Trimming removed 3 bases from V and 4 bases from J; junction bases left unmatched: 4. Germline CDR1 is MNHEY and CDR2 is SVGEGT. The CDR3 bases are TGTGCCAGCAGTTATTCTAGCGGGGCATACAATGAGCAGTTCTTC. Translating it yields CASSYSSGAYNEQFF.

This rearrangement joins TRBV28 to TRBJ2-7; D possibly corresponds to TRBD1 (6 bases). The CDR3 runs 13 residues. Trimming pared 5 bases from V and 2 bases from J, leaving 10 bases between. CDR1 is MDHEN and CDR2 is SYDVKM in the germline V gene. CDR3 sequence (DNA): TGTGCCAGCAGTCCAGGGACAACCTACGAGCAGTACTTC. It specifies CASSPGTTYEQYF.

The chain is built from TRBV6-6 and TRBJ1-1; a possible D gene is TRBD1 (6 bases). V lost 6 bases to trimming and J lost 4 bases, with 18 bases between them. The CDR3 loop spans 15 amino acids. Germline values: CDR1 MNHNY, CDR2 SVGAGI (reference sequence). The CDR3 nucleotides are TGTGCCAGCAGCCCTATAACAGGGTCGGGCACTGAAGCTTTCTTT. Translating gives CASSPITGSGTEAFF.

The V call is TRBV6-1, the J call TRBJ1-2; D possibly corresponds to TRBD1 (5 bases). CDR3 length: 13 amino acids. The germline V gene has CDR1 MNHNS and CDR2 SASEGT. V was clipped by 2 bases and J by 3 bases, with 7 bases between them. CDR3 nucleotides: TGTGCCAGCAGTGAAAGGGGTGACTATGGCTACACCTTC. It translates to CASSERGDYGYTF.

The genes are TRBV11-1 and TRBJ2-7; 10 bases line up with TRBD1. Germline V lookup: CDR1 SGHAT, CDR2 FQDESV (reference sequence). This CDR3 spans 15 amino acids. Germline trimming cut 5 bases from V and 4 bases from J; bases unmatched to any gene: 8. The CDR3 sequence is CASSPRQGAKYEQYF. The CDR3 nucleotides are TGTGCCAGCAGCCCGAGACAGGGGGCGAAATACGAGCAGTACTTC.

The J gene is TRBJ2-7, the V gene TRBV4-1, with 8 positions matching TRBD2. Germline V gives CDR1 MGHRA, CDR2 YSYEKL. CDR3 length equals 16 residues. The J segment lost 2 bases and the V segment lost 0 bases, leaving 6 bases of the junction unmatched. As DNA, the CDR3 is TGCGCCAGCAGCCAAGATCGCGGGGGGTCTACCTACGAGCAGTACTTC. Residues: CASSQDRGGSTYEQYF.

CDR3 coding DNA: TGTGCCAGCAGTGAAGGGGCTTTGGAAGCTTTCTTT. Amino acid sequence: CASSEGALEAFF. V gene TRBV6-1 combines with J gene TRBJ1-1; D gene ambiguous. Germline-derived CDR1 and CDR2 are MNHNS and SASEGT. This CDR3 is built from 12 residues. V lost 1 base and J lost 8, with 8 bases in between.

In nucleotides, the CDR3 is TGTGCCAGCTCACAGGGCTCCAACTATGGCTACACCTTC. Translated: CASSQGSNYGYTF. The V call is TRBV11-2, the J call TRBJ1-2; a possible D gene is TRBD1 (6 bases). CDR1 and CDR2 from the germline V gene are SGHAT and FQNNGV. The CDR3 is 13 amino acids. The V and J ends lost 8 bases and 2 bases respectively, with 12 bases between them.

The chain uses TRBV24-1 and TRBJ2-1; 9 nucleotides agree with TRBD2. There are 16 residues in the CDR3. From germline, CDR1 is KGHDR and CDR2 SFDVKD. V shed 9 bases and J 6 bases; nucleotides not matched to a gene: 14. For the CDR3, the DNA is TGTGCCACCGGACTCAATAGCGGGAGAGGGGGCAATGAGCAGTTCTTC. It yields the protein CATGLNSGRGGNEQFF.

This sequence joins TRBV6-5 and TRBJ1-3; the match to TRBD1 covers 9 bases. With 6 bases clipped from V and 6 bases from J, the junction kept 6 bases outside the gene matches. Germline CDR1 and CDR2: MNHEY and SVGAGI. CDR3 length: 14 amino acids. Written as DNA, the CDR3 is TGTGCCAGCAGAAAGGGACAGGGAACAAACACCATATATTTT. Residues: CASRKGQGTNTIYF.

The V gene is TRBV6-6, the J gene TRBJ1-2; 10 positions match TRBD1. The germline CDR1 and CDR2 sequences are MNHNY and SVGAGI (reference sequence). CDR3 length: 15 residues. Germline trimming cut 4 bases from V and 1 base from J; bases unmatched to any gene: 3. CDR3 DNA: TGTGCCAGCAGTTCGACAGGGGGCCTTAACTATGGCTACACCTTC. Its protein product is CASSSTGGLNYGYTF.

The chain combines TRBV5-4 with TRBJ1-4; maybe TRBD1 (5 bases). Germline V gives CDR1 SGHNT, CDR2 YYREEE (reference sequence). The CDR3 is 16 residues long. Between the trimmed V and J ends, which lost 0 bases and 7 bases, there was a span of 16 bases. The CDR3 spells CASSLGPGGVVEKLFF. CDR3 coding DNA: TGTGCCAGCAGCTTGGGCCCGGGGGGGGTCGTTGAAAAACTGTTTTTT.

The chain links TRBV7-9 to TRBJ2-5, with 7 bases lining up with TRBD1. CDR3 length: 13 residues. The V gene end was trimmed by 0 bases and the J gene end by 5 bases; junction bases not matched to a gene: 0. CDR1 SEHNR and CDR2 FQNEAQ come from the germline V gene (reference sequence). The CDR3 here is CASSLATGETQYF. CDR3 coding DNA: TGTGCCAGCAGCTTAGCGACAGGGGAGACCCAGTACTTC.

The chain is built from TRBV7-3 and TRBJ2-5; D call uncertain. This CDR3 spans 14 amino acids. CDR1 is SGHTA and CDR2 is FQGTGA in the germline V gene. V lost 3 bases and J 1 base, leaving 9 bases between the germline ends. DNA of the CDR3: TGTGCCAGCAGCTTCGATGGGCGCCAAGAGACCCAGTACTTC. Residues: CASSFDGRQETQYF.

J is TRBJ2-1 and V is TRBV7-3, with D possibly being TRBD2 (6 bases). V gave up 5 bases and J gave up 4 bases, with 12 bases separating them. Germline values: CDR1 SGHTA, CDR2 FQGTGA. The CDR3 sequence is 14 residues long. The CDR3 DNA reads TGTGCCAGCAGCCCTTCTGCGGGATACAATGAGCAGTTCTTC. Protein: CASSPSAGYNEQFF.

This chain joins TRBV7-9 and TRBJ2-5; D is perhaps TRBD1 (7 bases). Per germline, CDR1 SEHNR and CDR2 FQNEAQ (reference sequence). The CDR3 spans 14 residues. Between the trimmed V and J ends, which lost 3 bases and 5 bases, there was a span of 13 bases. The CDR3 reads CASSFAGGRETQYF. CDR3 DNA sequence: TGTGCCAGCAGCTTCGCAGGGGGGCGGGAGACCCAGTACTTC.

The chain is built from TRBV21-1 and TRBJ1-3. TRBV21-1 is a pseudogene locus. The CDR3 runs 21 residues. The CDR3 nucleotides read TGTGCCAGCAGCAAGTTCGGGGAGAGACAAGCCTCCCGAAGTATTGGAAACACCATATATTTT. As protein: CASSKFGERQASRSIGNTIYF.

The rearrangement joins TRBV27 to TRBJ1-1, with D perhaps matching TRBD1 (5 bases). CDR3 length: 14 amino acids. The V gene lost 7 bases and the J gene lost 3 bases, with 15 bases spanning the gap. Germline V gives CDR1 MNHEY, CDR2 SMNVEV (reference sequence). CDR3 residues: CASMQGRLHTEAFF. In nucleotides, the CDR3 is TGTGCCAGCATGCAGGGCCGTCTGCACACTGAAGCTTTCTTT.

This clone was picked up one time. The chain combines TRBV11-1 with TRBJ1-1, with 9 bases that match TRBD1. V lost 5 bases, J lost 1 base, and 5 bases stayed unmatched. This CDR3 is built from 15 residues. CDR1 and CDR2 from the germline V gene are SGHAT and FQDESV (reference sequence). Here the CDR3 reads CASSQVDRGNTEAFF. DNA of the CDR3: TGTGCCAGCAGCCAAGTGGACAGGGGGAACACTGAAGCTTTCTTT.